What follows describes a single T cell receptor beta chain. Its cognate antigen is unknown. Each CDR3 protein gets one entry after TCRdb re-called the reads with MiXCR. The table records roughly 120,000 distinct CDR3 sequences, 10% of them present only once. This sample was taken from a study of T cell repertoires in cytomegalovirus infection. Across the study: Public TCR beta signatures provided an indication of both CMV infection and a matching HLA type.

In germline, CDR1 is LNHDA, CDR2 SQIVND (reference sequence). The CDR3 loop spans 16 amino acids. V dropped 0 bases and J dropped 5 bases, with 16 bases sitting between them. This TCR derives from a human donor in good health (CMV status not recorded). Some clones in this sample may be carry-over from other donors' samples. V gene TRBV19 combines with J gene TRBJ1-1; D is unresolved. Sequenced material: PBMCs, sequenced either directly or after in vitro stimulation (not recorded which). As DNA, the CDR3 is TGTGCCAGTAGTATAGATTTGGCCCCCCTCGAGACTGAAGCTTTCTTT. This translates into CASSIDLAPLETEAFF. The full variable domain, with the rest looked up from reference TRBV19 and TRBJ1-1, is DGGITQSPKYLFRKEGQNVTLSCEQNLNHDAMYWYRQDPGQGLRLIYYSQIVNDFQKGDIAEGYSVSREKKESFPLTVTSAQKNPTAFYLCASSIDLAPLETEAFFGQGTRLTVV.